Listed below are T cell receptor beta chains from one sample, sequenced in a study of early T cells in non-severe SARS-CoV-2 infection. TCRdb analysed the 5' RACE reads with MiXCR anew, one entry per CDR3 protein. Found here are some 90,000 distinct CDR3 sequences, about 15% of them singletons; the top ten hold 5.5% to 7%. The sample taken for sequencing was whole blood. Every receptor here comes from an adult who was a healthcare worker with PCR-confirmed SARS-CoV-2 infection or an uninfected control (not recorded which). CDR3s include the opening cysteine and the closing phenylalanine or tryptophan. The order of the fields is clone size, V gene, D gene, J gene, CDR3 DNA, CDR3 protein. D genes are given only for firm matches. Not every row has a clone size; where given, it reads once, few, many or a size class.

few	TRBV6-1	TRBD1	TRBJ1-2	TGTGCCAGCACCCTGGGACAGGGATTTTATGGCTACACCTTC	CASTLGQGFYGYTF
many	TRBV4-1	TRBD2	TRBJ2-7	TGCGCCAGCAGCCTCGGGACTAGCGGCCCCTACGAGCAGTACTTC	CASSLGTSGPYEQYF
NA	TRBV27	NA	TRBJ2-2	TGTGCCAGCACCCCGAACACCGGGGAGCTGTTTTTT	CASTPNTGELFF
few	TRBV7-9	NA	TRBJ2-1	TGTGCCAGCAGCTCCCGAACGAGCAATGAGCAGTTCTTC	CASSSRTSNEQFF
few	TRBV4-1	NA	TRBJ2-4	TGCGCCAGCAGCAAAGCACTACTAGCCAAAAACATTCAGTACTTC	CASSKALLAKNIQYF
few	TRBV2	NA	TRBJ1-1	TGTGCCACCGGGACGGAAGCTTTCTTT	CATGTEAFF
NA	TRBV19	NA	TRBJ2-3	TGTGCCAGTAGGAGCACGTGGGGGTCCACAGATACGCAGTATTTT	CASRSTWGSTDTQYF
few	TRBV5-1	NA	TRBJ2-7	TGCGCCAGCAGCCTATCTAGCGATCGGTCCTACGAGCAGTACTTC	CASSLSSDRSYEQYF
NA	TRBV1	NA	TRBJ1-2	TGCACCAGCAGCCAAACTCCGGGACAGCTTATCTATGGCTACACCTTC	CTSSQTPGQLIYGYTF
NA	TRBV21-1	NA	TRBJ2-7	TGTGCCAGCAGCAAAGGTCCTCCTGGAGGGACCTACGAGCAGTACTTC	CASSKGPPGGTYEQYF
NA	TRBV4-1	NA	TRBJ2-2	TGCGCCAGCAGCCAAGAGGCCGGGGAGCTGTTTTTT	CASSQEAGELFF
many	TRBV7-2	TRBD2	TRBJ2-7	TGTGCCAGCAGCTTAGAGATCCTAGCGGGTTACTACGAGCAGTACTTC	CASSLEILAGYYEQYF
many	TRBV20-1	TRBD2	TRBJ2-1	TGCAGTGCCCCCGGGGGGGCTATCTCCTACAATGAGCAGTTCTTC	CSAPGGAISYNEQFF
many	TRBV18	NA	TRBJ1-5	TGTGCCAGCTCACCAGGACGGCCGGAACGCGGGAGTCAGCCCCAGCATTTT	CASSPGRPERGSQPQHF
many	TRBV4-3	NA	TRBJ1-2	TGCGCCAGCAGCCAAGAACAGAACAACTATGGCTACACCTTC	CASSQEQNNYGYTF
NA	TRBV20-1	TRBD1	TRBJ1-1	TGCAGTGCTCCCCGAACAGGGGGGAACACTGAAGCTTTCTTT	CSAPRTGGNTEAFF
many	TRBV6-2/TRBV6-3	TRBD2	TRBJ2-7	TGTGCCAGCAGTGCCCCGGGACTAGGGCTATACGAGCAGTACTTC	CASSAPGLGLYEQYF
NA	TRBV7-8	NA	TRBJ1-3	TGTGCCAGCAGCGATGGACAGATCTCTGGAAACACCATATATTTT	CASSDGQISGNTIYF
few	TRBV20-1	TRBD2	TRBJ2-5	TGCAGTGCTATCAGCGGCGGGAGACTCTATCAAGAGACCCAGTACTTC	CSAISGGRLYQETQYF
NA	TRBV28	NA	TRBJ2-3	TGTGCCAGCGGGACACCGGATCCAACAGATACGCAGTATTTT	CASGTPDPTDTQYF
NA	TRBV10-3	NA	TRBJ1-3	TGTGCCATCAGTGAAAATTCTGTCCCTGGAAACACCATATATTTT	CAISENSVPGNTIYF
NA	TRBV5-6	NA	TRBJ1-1	TGTGCCAGCAGCTTGGGGGCGCTGACTGAAGCTTTCTTT	CASSLGALTEAFF
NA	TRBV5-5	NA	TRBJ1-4	TGTGCCAGCAGCTTGGGACATGAAAAACTGTTTTTT	CASSLGHEKLFF
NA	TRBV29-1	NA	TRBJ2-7	TGCAGCGTTGGACATAGCTGGTACGAGCAGTACTTC	CSVGHSWYEQYF
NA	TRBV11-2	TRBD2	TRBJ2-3	TGTGCCAGCAGCTCTTCAGCGGGGTACACAGATACGCAGTATTTT	CASSSSAGYTDTQYF
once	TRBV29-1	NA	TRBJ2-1	TGCAGCGTTGAGGGTGCGGGTCAAGAGGAAGAGCAGTTCTTC	CSVEGAGQEEEQFF
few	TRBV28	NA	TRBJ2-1	TGTGCCAGCAGTTACGGACCCCGGGGAAGTGAGCAGTTCTTC	CASSYGPRGSEQFF